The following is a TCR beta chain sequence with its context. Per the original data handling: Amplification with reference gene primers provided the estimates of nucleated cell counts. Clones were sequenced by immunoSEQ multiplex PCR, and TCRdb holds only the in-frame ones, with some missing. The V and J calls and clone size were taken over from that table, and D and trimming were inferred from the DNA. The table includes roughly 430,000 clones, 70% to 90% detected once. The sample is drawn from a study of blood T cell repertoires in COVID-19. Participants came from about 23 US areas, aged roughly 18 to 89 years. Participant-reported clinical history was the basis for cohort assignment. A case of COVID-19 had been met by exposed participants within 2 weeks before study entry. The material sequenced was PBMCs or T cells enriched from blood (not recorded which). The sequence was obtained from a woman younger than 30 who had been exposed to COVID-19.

The CDR3 DNA follows: TGTGCCAGCAGCCTTGGGGCCCTAGACTCTTCTGGAAACACCATATATTTT. This encodes CASSLGALDSSGNTIYF. The J gene is TRBJ1-3, the V gene TRBV3-1 (or the pseudogene TRBV3-2); TRBD1 might be the D (5 bases). The CDR3 extends over 17 amino acids. Deletions cut 4 bases from V and 1 base from J, with 17 bases between. Looked up from germline, CDR1 is LGHDT and CDR2 is YNNKEL (reference sequence).